A selection of T cell receptor beta chains follows, all from one sample in a study of response to subunit inactivated influenza vaccine. TCRdb re-analysed the RT-PCR reads in MiXCR, keeping a single row per CDR3 protein. The table records hundreds of thousands of distinct CDR3 sequences, roughly 9.7% of them present only once. Sequencing used PBMCs from blood, obtained about 6 weeks after vaccination. Source of these receptors: a man in his forties or fifties who received an inactivated influenza vaccine. CDR3s leave out the opening cysteine and the closing phenylalanine or tryptophan.

TRBV4-2	TRBJ2-2	ASSQDPPGRGGGELF
TRBV29-1	TRBJ2-7	SVGRVGSYEQY
TRBV5-1	TRBJ2-1	ASSDDRSYNEQF
TRBV15	TRBJ2-5	ATSRDRTGPSGETQY
TRBV7-2	TRBJ1-1	ASKSQGAQTEAF
TRBV7-8	TRBJ2-7	ASSLYSGTGTYEQY
TRBV20-1	TRBJ2-3	SAFSQTGVSTDTQY
TRBV7-6	TRBJ2-5	ASSHDVGVETQY
TRBV28	TRBJ2-5	ASRRPGPKTQY
TRBV20-1	TRBJ2-7	SARGEAVGEQY
TRBV20-1	TRBJ2-7	SAKQGGTGVSEQY
TRBV20-1	TRBJ2-5	SADYGRGQETQY
TRBV12-3/TRBV12-4	TRBJ2-3	ASSWAGSSGDTQY
TRBV9	TRBJ2-5	ASSPLSRNQETQY
TRBV12-3/TRBV12-4	TRBJ2-7	ASGRLAVSYEQY
TRBV12-3/TRBV12-4	TRBJ2-7	ASRSVMGTDYEQY
TRBV29-1	TRBJ2-1	SASRATLGSNEQF
TRBV6-2/TRBV6-3	TRBJ1-2	ASSSSEPGYT
TRBV7-2	TRBJ2-3	ASSSGPAINTQY
TRBV24-1	TRBJ2-1	ATGGLGLANEQF
TRBV7-2	TRBJ1-1	ASSPRGRLTEAF
TRBV5-4	TRBJ2-3	ASRPVGGGRDTQY
TRBV4-2	TRBJ2-5	ASSQGDRGVETQY
TRBV20-1	TRBJ2-3	SALAEWIFTDTQY
TRBV28	TRBJ1-5	ASSSVLPGPGNQPQH
TRBV10-3	TRBJ2-7	ANMTSGTKYEQY
TRBV20-1	TRBJ1-6	SARSGGFDSPLH
TRBV29-1	TRBJ2-5	SVGASGGQETQY
TRBV6-2/TRBV6-3	TRBJ1-2	ASSPTGNYGYT
TRBV5-1	TRBJ2-5	ASSLITGGEETQY
TRBV9	TRBJ2-2	ASSEGAVKAGELF
TRBV20-1	TRBJ1-5	SAYPRGDQPQH
TRBV4-2	TRBJ2-2	ASSRTMTGANTGELF
TRBV28	TRBJ1-1	ASSFGLQALTEAF
TRBV3-1	TRBJ2-5	ASSQDPTGEETQY
TRBV4-3	TRBJ2-1	ASSPRAGTSYNEQF
TRBV12-3/TRBV12-4	TRBJ1-3	ASRGFGVDNSGNTIY
TRBV15	TRBJ2-4	ATSPRKAKNIQY
TRBV11-2	TRBJ2-7	ASSPPRRPYEQY
TRBV6-2/TRBV6-3	TRBJ1-5	ASVRETNQPQH
TRBV20-1	TRBJ2-5	SLLRGGMETQY
TRBV5-1	TRBJ1-2	ASSVSPNRVSYGYT
TRBV20-1	TRBJ1-1	SARGTGSHTEAF
TRBV6-2/TRBV6-3	TRBJ2-2	ASTPHPTLGASNTGELF
TRBV12-3/TRBV12-4	TRBJ2-7	ASSLDLGLAGEQY
TRBV10-3	TRBJ1-5	AISAQGADQPQH
TRBV7-9	TRBJ2-3	ASSSPRGADTQY
TRBV2	TRBJ2-2	ASSVGSNTGELF
TRBV5-1	TRBJ2-4	ASGQGSSGANIQY
TRBV18	TRBJ2-5	ASSPIVAGGPQETQY
TRBV18	TRBJ2-3	ASSPTSSSSTDTQY
TRBV29-1	TRBJ2-5	SVEGRTGMGETQY
TRBV14	TRBJ2-7	ASSQVPRGPYEQY
TRBV7-2	TRBJ2-4	ASSLISGAGAKNIQY
TRBV11-2	TRBJ1-3	ASSRGVSGNTIY
TRBV2	TRBJ2-7	ASRLTDSSVGEQY
TRBV20-1	TRBJ2-7	SARGQRDNYEQY